Sequencing of this TCR beta chain was carried out in a study of CD8 T cells in Susac syndrome. RNA was extracted with the RNeasy kit, and a quantity of about 0.45 to 1 ug was reverse transcribed using random hexamers. An immunoSEQ multiplex PCR amplified TCR beta CDR3 over 54 Vbeta and 13 Jbeta. TCRdb analysed the immunoSEQ multiplex PCR reads with MiXCR anew, one entry per CDR3 protein. The sample gives 330,000 or so distinct CDR3 sequences, over 75% of which show up once; around 0.18% is in the top ten. The sample consisted of CD8+ T cells from PBMCs. This receptor was taken from a human donor with multiple sclerosis.

The chain's CDR3 is CASSFWRGYQETQYF. In DNA form, the CDR3 reads TGTGCCAGCAGTTTCTGGCGGGGGTATCAAGAGACCCAGTACTTC. The V and J genes are TRBV12-3 or TRBV12-4 and TRBJ2-5; 7 bases fit TRBD2. With 3 bases clipped from V and 2 bases from J, the junction kept 6 bases outside the gene matches. There are 15 residues in the CDR3.